The TCR beta chain under discussion was sequenced for a study of control samples from healthy donors and cancer patients. Trimming took off 4 bases at V and 5 bases at J, with 15 bases between the two ends. The CDR3 is 14 residues long. CDR1 is SGHTA, CDR2 FQGNSA, per germline. Clones were sequenced by immunoSEQ multiplex PCR, and TCRdb holds only the in-frame ones, with some missing. This table has approximately 160,000 clones, 94% appearing once. The TCR comes from a woman younger than 30 in good health. This chain uses TRBV7-2 with TRBJ2-7; no clear D. The sequenced material came from blood. The CDR3 DNA is TGTGCCAGCAGCTCTATTTTGGTGGACCACGAGCAGTACTTC. It encodes CASSSILVDHEQYF. Filled out from reference TRBV7-2 and TRBJ2-7, the complete variable domain reads GAGVSQSPSNKVTEKGKDVELRCDPISGHTALYWYRQSLGQGLEFLIYFQGNSAPDKSGLPSDRFSAERTGGSVSTLTIQRTQQEDSAVYLCASSSILVDHEQYFGPGTRLTVT.